This T cell receptor (beta chain) was profiled in a study of post-analysis software for immune sequencing data. Study at large: The study covered relapsing-remitting, secondary progressive and progressive-relapsing courses of multiple sclerosis.

This clonotype was found a few times. The antigen is unknown. General study results and limits: Batch-mates among the samples co-clustered strongly by F measure. The study found significantly lower normalized Chao1 diversity in multiple sclerosis patients than in controls.

Prepared libraries of TCR beta cDNA carried unique molecular identifiers. Input amounts of 1 to 10 million T cells were used. These gave about 500,000 cDNA molecules, so each molecule approximated one T cell. From the PCR reads, TCRdb called clonotypes with MiXCR, one entry per CDR3 protein. Of 500,000 to 600,000 distinct CDR3 sequences listed, roughly 47% are singletons. The specimen sequenced was blood. The clonotype comes from a girl aged 5-17 years with multiple sclerosis.

Here the CDR3 reads CATSDSSGRGSYEQYF. The CDR3, as DNA: TGTGCCACCAGTGATTCGAGCGGGAGAGGATCCTACGAGCAGTACTTC. The rearrangement uses TRBV24-1 and TRBJ2-7, with 8 bases lining up with TRBD2. The CDR3 has 16 amino acids. V lost 2 bases to trimming and J lost 1 base; unmatched junction nucleotides: 6. Germline lookup yields CDR1 KGHDR and CDR2 SFDVKD.